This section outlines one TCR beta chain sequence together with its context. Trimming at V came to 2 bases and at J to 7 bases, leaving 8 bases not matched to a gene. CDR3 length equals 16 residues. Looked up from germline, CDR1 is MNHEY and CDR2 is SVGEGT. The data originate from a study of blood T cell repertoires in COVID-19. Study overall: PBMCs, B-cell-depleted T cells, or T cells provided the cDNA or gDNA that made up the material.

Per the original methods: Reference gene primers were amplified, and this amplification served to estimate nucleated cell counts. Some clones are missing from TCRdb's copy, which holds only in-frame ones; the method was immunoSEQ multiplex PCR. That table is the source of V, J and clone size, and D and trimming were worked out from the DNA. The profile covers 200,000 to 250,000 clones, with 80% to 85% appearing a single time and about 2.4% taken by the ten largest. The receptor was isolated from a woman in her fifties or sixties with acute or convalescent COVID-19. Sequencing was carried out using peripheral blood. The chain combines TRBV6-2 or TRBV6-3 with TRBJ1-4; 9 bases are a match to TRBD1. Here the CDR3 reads CASSYARGQGIEKLFF. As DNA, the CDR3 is TGTGCCAGCAGTTACGCCCGAGGACAGGGGATTGAAAAACTGTTTTTT.